This T cell receptor beta chain was observed in a study of PD-1 blockade in mismatch repair-deficient tumors. Study-level background: All were previously treated, progressing patients with approximately 12 mismatch repair-deficient cancer types. Study findings and constraints: Tumor-resident clones, often absent from pretreatment blood, expanded after pembrolizumab and then contracted.

The repertoire was sequenced with immunoSEQ multiplex PCR; TCRdb's copy has only in-frame clones and lacks some. The sample includes more than 95,000 clones, 70% to 90% seen only once; the top ten take roughly 12%. PCR or immunohistochemistry showed mismatch repair deficiency in every enrolled patient. The TCR-sequenced patients were three responders to pembrolizumab. Deletions cut 5 bases from V and 0 bases from J, with 15 bases between. Germline V lookup: CDR1 LNHDA, CDR2 SQIVND (reference sequence). The CDR3 spans 16 residues. Concerning this clone itself: Its antigen is currently unknown.

The chain carries TRBV19 and TRBJ2-3; D is unclear. The clonotype comes from an adult with mismatch repair-deficient cancer. Sequencing used peripheral blood, obtained 44 weeks after starting pembrolizumab. DNA for the CDR3: TGTGCCAGTAGTGCGCCCGGAAAAGCGAGCACAGATACGCAGTATTTT. This sequence encodes CASSAPGKASTDTQYF.